One sample yielded the 8 T cell receptor beta chains listed below, sequenced in a study of beta chain features in type 1 diabetes. Study results and caveats: Among patients with Type 1 diabetes, TCRB CDR3s were moderately but significantly shorter in every one of the four CD4+ subsets.

Every bit of the isolated RNA underwent reverse transcription, so sequencing read expressed TCRB transcripts. Produced via immunoSEQ multiplex PCR; TCRdb's table is partial and in-frame only. This sample carries 150,000 to 200,000 clones, about 8% of them seen once, and the ten largest clones take about 1%. Their antigen targets remain unknown. The sequenced material came from central memory CD4+ T cells from blood. The receptor source for this set is a woman between 35 and 50 years old with type 1 diabetes.

This clone was seen a few times. This chain joins TRBV28 and TRBJ2-7, with unresolved D. Germline V gene data show CDR1 as MDHEN and CDR2 as SYDVKM. Trimming pared 1 base from V and 12 bases from J, leaving 13 bases between. The CDR3 consists of 12 residues. In nucleotides, the CDR3 is TGTGCCAGCAGTTTATTGGGCGTGGTCTTGTACTTC. Its translation is CASSLLGVVLYF. Drawing the rest from reference TRBV28 and TRBJ2-7, the complete variable domain is DVKVTQSSRYLVKRTGEKVFLECVQDMDHENMFWYRQDPGLGLRLIYFSYDVKMKEKGDIPEGYSVSREKKERFSLILESASTNQTSMYLCASSLLGVVLYFGPGTRLTVT.

In this sample, this clone turned up a few times. At the DNA level, this CDR3 is encoded by other sequences in the same sample as well. The chain carries TRBV25-1 and TRBJ2-1; 10 positions agree with TRBD1. This CDR3 is 15 amino acids long. The V segment lost 3 bases and the J segment 7 bases; nucleotides outside the gene matches: 6. In germline, CDR1 is MGHDK, CDR2 SYGVNS. CDR3 sequence: CASSESDRGLNEQFF. DNA for the CDR3: TGTGCCAGCAGTGAGTCGGACAGGGGGTTAAATGAGCAGTTCTTC.

The rearrangement joins TRBV7-6 to TRBJ2-7, with TRBD1 matching 9 bases. The ends lost 6 bases at V and 3 bases at J; junction bases unmatched: 3. From germline, CDR1 is SGHVS and CDR2 FNYEAQ. This CDR3 is 13 amino acids long. CDR3 nucleotide sequence: TGTGCCAGCAGTACGGGACAGGGCTACGAGCAGTACTTC. Its protein product is CASSTGQGYEQYF.

V gene TRBV2 combines with J gene TRBJ1-2; D ambiguous. Germline assignment: CDR1 SNHLY and CDR2 FYNNEI. CDR3 length: 11 residues. The V and J ends lost 7 bases and 4 bases respectively, with 7 bases between them. The CDR3 here is CASIGGYGYTF. The CDR3 bases are TGTGCCAGCATTGGCGGCTATGGCTACACCTTC.

As DNA, the CDR3 is TGCAGCGTTGCCCCTAGCGGGATGAACGAGCAGTACTTC. It yields the protein CSVAPSGMNEQYF. The chain recombines TRBV29-1 with TRBJ2-7; 9 bases line up with TRBD2. V was clipped by 4 bases and J by 5 bases; unmatched bases: 6. The germline gives CDR1 SQVTM, CDR2 ANQGSEA. The CDR3 is 13 residues long.

The chain couples TRBV7-3 to TRBJ1-1, with TRBD1 identical over 10 bases. After removal of 5 bases from V and 5 bases from J, the junction contained 5 bases not matched to a gene. The germline V gene encodes CDR1 SGHTA and CDR2 FQGTGA. The CDR3 extends over 14 amino acids. As DNA, the CDR3 is TGTGCCAGCAGCACCCGGGGACAGGGGACTGAAGCTTTCTTT. Translation gives CASSTRGQGTEAFF.

For the CDR3, the DNA is TGCGCCAGCAGAGACAGGCCTACTGCAACTAATGAAAAACTGTTTTTT. It is translated as CASRDRPTATNEKLFF. This sequence joins TRBV4-3 and TRBJ1-4; D might be TRBD1 (6 bases). V lost 6 bases to trimming and J lost 0 bases, with 14 bases between them. The CDR3 runs to 16 residues. Germline V gene lookup returns CDR1 LGHNA and CDR2 YSLEER.

This clone has only a few counts. The chain has TRBV9 and TRBJ2-6, with D unclear. Trimming removed 1 base at V and 2 bases at J, with 10 bases between. Germline lookup yields CDR1 SGDLS and CDR2 YYNGEE. CDR3 size: 16 residues. The CDR3 sequence: CASSVSYGTGANVLTF. The CDR3 nucleotides are TGTGCCAGCAGCGTAAGTTACGGTACTGGGGCCAACGTCCTGACTTTC.